This T cell receptor (beta chain) was recorded in a study of blood T cells in healthy people across ages. In its sample, this clonotype was seen once. There are 15 residues in the CDR3. The germline gives CDR1 SEHNR, CDR2 FQNEAQ (reference sequence). V dropped 6 bases and J dropped 11; count of bases not matched to a gene: 18. The second PCR ran roughly 7 to 12 cycles with a sample-barcoded 5' primer and J-beta primers. One entry per CDR3 protein, called by TCRdb with MiXCR from the 5' RACE reads. The table has about 730,000 distinct CDR3 sequences, approximately 43% seen once. The chain links TRBV7-9 to TRBJ2-5; 7 bases are shared with TRBD2. Material: blood. This clonotype was obtained from a woman aged 55-75 years in good health. CDR3: CASRGGGPTYNEQYF. CDR3 in DNA: TGTGCCAGCAGGGGGGGGGGACCCACCTACAATGAGCAGTACTTC.